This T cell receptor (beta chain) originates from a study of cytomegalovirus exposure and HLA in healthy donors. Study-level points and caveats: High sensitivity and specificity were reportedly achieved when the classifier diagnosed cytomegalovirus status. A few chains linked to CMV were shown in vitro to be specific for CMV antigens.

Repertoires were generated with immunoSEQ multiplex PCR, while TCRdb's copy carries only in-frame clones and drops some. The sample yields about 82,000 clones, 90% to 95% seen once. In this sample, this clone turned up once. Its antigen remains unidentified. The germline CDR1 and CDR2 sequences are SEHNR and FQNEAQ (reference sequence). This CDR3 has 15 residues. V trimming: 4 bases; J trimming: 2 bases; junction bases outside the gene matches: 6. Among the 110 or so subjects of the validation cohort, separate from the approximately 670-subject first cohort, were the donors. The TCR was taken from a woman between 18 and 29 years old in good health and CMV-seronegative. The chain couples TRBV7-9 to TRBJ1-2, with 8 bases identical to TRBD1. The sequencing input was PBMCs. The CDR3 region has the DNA TGTGCCAGCAGCTCACTCCGGGACAGGAACTATGGCTACACCTTC. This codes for CASSSLRDRNYGYTF.